This TCR beta chain stems from a study of cytomegalovirus exposure and HLA in healthy donors. Study-level points and caveats: Earlier findings revealed that most TCR beta V segments proved productive either about 87% or about 30% of the time. Judged likely to be a sequencing artifact was a cluster of highly shared sequence variants. Serostatus for CMV was the only available immune exposure information. For TCR beta chains, V- and J-gene trimming was later linked to a missense DCLRE1C variant.

Details on this clone: The antigen is unknown.

Primers included in the PCR were 60 Vbeta and 13 Jbeta primers. Method: immunoSEQ multiplex PCR; TCRdb's copy keeps in-frame clones and lacks some. The repertoire consists of approximately 140,000 clones, with just under 85% occurring once and the leading ten covering approximately 2.8%. The CDR3 runs 15 residues. Germline V gene sequence: CDR1 LGHNA, CDR2 YSLEER. J lost 5 bases, V lost 5 bases, and 7 bases had no gene match. The TCR was taken from a boy younger than 10 in good health and CMV-seronegative. The specimen sequenced was PBMCs. The genes are TRBV4-3 and TRBJ2-1, with TRBD1 matching 9 bases. CDR3 nucleotides: TGCGCCAGCAGCTTGGGACAGGGATTGAACAATGAGCAGTTCTTC. Translation gives CASSLGQGLNNEQFF.